The clone carrying this TCR beta chain was found a few times. TCRdb processed the 5' RACE reads anew with MiXCR; each CDR3 protein has one entry. The sample has just over 500,000 distinct CDR3 sequences; roughly a fifth are singletons. The CDR3 runs to 15 residues. CDR1 and CDR2 (germline): LGHNA, YSLEER. The trim removed 0 bases at V and 7 bases at J, leaving 6 bases unmatched. This entry is derived from a study of identical twins. This sample also belongs to another study, concerning T cells expressing NK-cell markers.

The material sequenced was CD4+ T cells sorted from blood. The rearrangement joins TRBV4-3 to TRBJ2-1; 7 bases align to TRBD2. This TCR was sampled from a woman aged 18-35 years in good health. CDR3 residues: CASSQERESRNEQFF. The CDR3 DNA follows: TGCGCCAGCAGCCAAGAGCGGGAGAGTCGTAATGAGCAGTTCTTC.